The 24 T cell receptor beta chains below were found in one sample sequenced in a study of CXCR3-negative and CXCR3-positive naive CD8 T cells (dated by TCRdb to the late 2010s). Overall study outcomes, separate from this receptor: Compared with CXCR3-negative naive cells, CXCR3-positive naive cells had TRB CDR3s with higher hydrophobicity (lower Kidera factor 4), lower energy, and higher strength and volume indices.

These TCRs are of unknown antigen specificity. The listed sequencing device is NextSeq 550. The Human TCR Profiling Kit (MiLaboratory) was used to prepare UMI-labeled 5' RACE TRB cDNA libraries. TCRdb reprocessed the reads and assigns one entry to each CDR3 protein sequence, leaving out DNA. The sample's table lists a count of 150,000 to 160,000 distinct CDR3 sequences. The leading ten clones occupy nearly 0.5% of the sample. Sample: naive CXCR3+ CD8+ T cells from blood. The intended sense of this specimen's cell subset or site label: CD45RO-CCR7+CD27+CD95- naive CD8+ T cells expressing CXCR3 (TNR3+). The receptors shown here come from a human donor in good health. Some clones in this sample may be carry-over from other donors' samples.

V gene TRBV29-1 combines with J gene TRBJ2-7; the D gene TCRdb calls, TRBD2, cannot be checked with no DNA. The CDR3 consists of 15 residues. Per the germline V gene, CDR1 is SQVTM and CDR2 is ANQGSEA. This CDR3 is CSVEDPGTSPYEQYF.

J is TRBJ1-1 and V is TRBV7-9. CDR3 length equals 14 residues. The V gene's germline CDR1 is SEHNR and CDR2 FQNEAQ (reference sequence). The CDR3 sequence is CASSLAPSDTEAFF.

The chain links TRBV6-5 to TRBJ1-4; TCRdb selects TRBD1, and the lack of DNA leaves this call unchecked. Germline CDR1 is MNHEY and CDR2 is SVGAGI. CDR3 size: 16 residues. CDR3 loop: CASSYAVTGVGEKLFF.

The V gene is TRBV5-1, the J gene TRBJ2-5. Germline CDR1 and CDR2: SGHRS and YFSETQ. The CDR3 contains 16 residues. The CDR3 protein is CASSLNGGRYQETQYF.

The rearrangement uses TRBV7-9 and TRBJ2-7. The CDR3 runs to 13 residues. The germline CDR1 and CDR2 sequences are SEHNR and FQNEAQ (reference sequence). CDR3 loop: CASSFSGSYEQYF.

The chain recombines TRBV5-1 with TRBJ2-5; TCRdb indicates TRBD1, and absent DNA this call remains unverified. This CDR3 comprises 14 residues. Germline CDR1 reads SGHRS; CDR2 reads YFSETQ. CDR3 protein: CASSLWTEQETQHF.

The chain combines TRBV30 with TRBJ2-7. The CDR3 contains 13 residues. Germline loops: CDR1 GTSNPN, CDR2 SVGIG (reference sequence). CDR3 loop: CAWSEFLGYEQYF. The full variable domain, with the rest looked up from reference TRBV30 and TRBJ2-7, is SQTIHQWPATLVQPVGSPLSLECTVEGTSNPNLYWYRQAAGRGLQLLFYSVGIGQISSEVPQNLSASRPQDRQFILSSKKLLLSDSGFYLCAWSEFLGYEQYFGPGTRLTVT.

This chain joins TRBV7-7 and TRBJ2-5; the D call of TRBD1 rests on TCRdb alone, since no DNA is present to check it. Germline CDR1 and CDR2: SSHAT and FNYEAQ (reference sequence). The CDR3 has 17 amino acids. The CDR3 region is CASSEPDDRGPGETQYF.

The chain employs TRBV10-3 and TRBJ1-5; TCRdb's D call, TRBD1, is unchecked because there is no DNA. The CDR3 runs 15 residues. Germline CDR1 and CDR2: ENHRY and SYGVKD. The CDR3 sequence is CAISGGTGSNQPQHF.

V gene TRBV4-1 combines with J gene TRBJ2-3. This CDR3 has 14 amino acids. Germline-derived CDR1 and CDR2 are MGHRA and YSYEKL. CDR3 sequence reads: CASSQATATDTQYF.

CDR3 sequence reads: CATWTSGSYEQYF. V usage is TRBV12-3 or TRBV12-4 and J usage is TRBJ2-7; TCRdb outputs TRBD2, but without DNA this stays unchecked. The CDR3 extends over 13 amino acids.

The chain carries TRBV27 and TRBJ2-7; TCRdb's D call of TRBD1 is untestable without DNA. CDR1 and CDR2 from the germline V gene are MNHEY and SMNVEV (reference sequence). CDR3 length: 12 residues. Here the CDR3 reads CASSKGAGEQYF.

The rearrangement links TRBV2 to TRBJ1-2. Germline CDR1 reads SNHLY; CDR2 reads FYNNEI. The CDR3 contains 15 residues. This CDR3 reads CASSPSQAGNYGYTF.

The chain employs TRBV28 and TRBJ2-5; TCRdb's assignment of TRBD2 cannot be checked, as there is no DNA. Germline V gives CDR1 MDHEN, CDR2 SYDVKM. The CDR3 loop spans 18 amino acids. The CDR3: CASSFRYSGLMHQETQYF. The full variable domain, in which reference TRBV28 and TRBJ2-5 provide the parts outside the CDR3, is DVKVTQSSRYLVKRTGEKVFLECVQDMDHENMFWYRQDPGLGLRLIYFSYDVKMKEKGDIPEGYSVSREKKERFSLILESASTNQTSMYLCASSFRYSGLMHQETQYFGPGTRLLVL.

V is TRBV27 and J is TRBJ2-7; without DNA, the TCRdb call of TRBD2 cannot be checked. Germline V lookup: CDR1 MNHEY, CDR2 SMNVEV (reference sequence). The CDR3 consists of 14 residues. The CDR3 here is CASSARDFLYEQYF.

The chain is built from TRBV4-2 and TRBJ1-4; the TCRdb D gene call, TRBD1, has no DNA to confirm it. In germline, CDR1 is LGHNA, CDR2 YNFKEQ. The CDR3 extends over 15 amino acids. CDR3 region: CASSQDFQGNEKLFF.

This rearrangement joins TRBV7-2 to TRBJ2-7; the TCRdb call, TRBD2, lacks DNA for checking. The CDR3 sequence is 15 residues long. Germline CDR1 and CDR2: SGHTA and FQGNSA. This CDR3 reads CASSPRTSGAYEQYF.

The chain joins TRBV27 to TRBJ1-4; there is no DNA to check the TCRdb D call of TRBD1. The V gene's germline CDR1 is MNHEY and CDR2 SMNVEV (reference sequence). This CDR3 has 14 amino acids. The CDR3 here is CASSFGRGLEKLFF.

The chain recombines TRBV4-1 with TRBJ1-5; TCRdb picks TRBD1, but there is no DNA to check that call. The CDR3 runs to 21 residues. Germline V gives CDR1 MGHRA, CDR2 YSYEKL. The CDR3 loop is CASSQGITSVTGGGSNQPQHF.

CDR3: CASSQDAPLGRGGSNTQYF. The chain carries TRBV4-3 and TRBJ2-3; the D call of TRBD2 rests on TCRdb alone, since no DNA is present to check it. The CDR3 runs 19 residues. Germline assignment: CDR1 LGHNA and CDR2 YSLEER.

The CDR3 protein is CASRLDRGNTIYF. The chain combines TRBV12-3 or TRBV12-4 with TRBJ1-3; the TCRdb call, TRBD1, lacks DNA for checking. This CDR3 has 13 amino acids.

This chain connects TRBV4-3 to TRBJ2-1. Germline-derived CDR1 and CDR2 are LGHNA and YSLEER. CDR3 length: 15 amino acids. CDR3 region: CASSQGLTQYNEQFF.

The chain links TRBV5-1 to TRBJ2-7; TCRdb's assignment of TRBD1 cannot be checked, as there is no DNA. Germline CDR1 and CDR2: SGHRS and YFSETQ. The CDR3 is made up of 14 amino acids. The CDR3 loop is CASSHGGDGYEQYF.

The chain recombines TRBV2 with TRBJ2-2. Germline V lookup: CDR1 SNHLY, CDR2 FYNNEI. CDR3 length: 15 residues. Here the CDR3 reads CASSEPSGKNGELFF.